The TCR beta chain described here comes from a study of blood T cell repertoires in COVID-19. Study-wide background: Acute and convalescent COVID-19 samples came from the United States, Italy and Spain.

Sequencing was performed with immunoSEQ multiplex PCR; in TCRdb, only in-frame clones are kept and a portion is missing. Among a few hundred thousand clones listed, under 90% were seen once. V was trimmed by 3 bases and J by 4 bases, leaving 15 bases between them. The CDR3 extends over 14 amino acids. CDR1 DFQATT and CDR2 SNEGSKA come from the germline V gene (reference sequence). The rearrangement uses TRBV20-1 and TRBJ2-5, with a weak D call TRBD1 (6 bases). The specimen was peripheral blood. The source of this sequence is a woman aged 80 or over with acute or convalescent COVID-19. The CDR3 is CSASPGVVGETQYF. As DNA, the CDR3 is TGCAGTGCTAGTCCAGGGGTTGTGGGAGAGACCCAGTACTTC.